This record looks at one T cell receptor (beta chain) sequence and its context. Its antigen is not known. The V gene lost 3 bases and the J gene lost 2 bases, with 15 bases spanning the gap. The length of the CDR3 is 15 residues. Germline V lookup: CDR1 SGDLS, CDR2 YYNGEE. This entry comes from a study of vaccination effects on CD4 cells after COVID-19. The wider study: The culture medium for 2 million or so PBMC per well included 8.5 to 10 IU/ml IL-2 and 8.5 to 10 ug/ml peptides. Study-wide results and caveats: Convalescent patients were scarce in the study, and it lacked early post-infection timepoints.

When less than 13 days of culture had elapsed, CD4+ T cells were isolated. In the vaccine recipients, nucleocapsid antibodies were negative and there was no prior SARS-CoV-2 infection. Cells had half their medium changed to IL-2 medium on days 3 and 7. Sequenced by immunoSEQ multiplex PCR; TCRdb stores in-frame clones only, minus some. The sample lists more than 35,000 clones, approximately 71% occurring once. The sequences come from CD4+ T cells from PBMCs cultured without peptide, collected before COVID-19 vaccination. This TCR was recovered from a human donor who received a COVID-19 vaccine. The chain carries TRBV9 and TRBJ2-7; D not certain. The CDR3 coding sequence is TGTGCCAGCAGCGAAAACACTTATACGGCCTACGAGCAGTACTTC. Its translation is CASSENTYTAYEQYF.